Listed here are 10 T cell receptor beta chains from one sample, sequenced in a study of control samples from healthy donors and cancer patients. TCRdb keeps only in-frame clones here, not all; method: immunoSEQ multiplex PCR. The table records about 160,000 clones, 96% of them present only once. The sequenced sample consisted of blood. The receptor set was obtained from a woman aged 25 to 39 in good health.

V usage is TRBV2 and J usage is TRBJ1-5, with TRBD1 identical over 7 bases. The CDR3 has 14 amino acids. Trimming at V came to 8 bases and at J to 6 bases, leaving 10 bases not matched to a gene. Germline V gene lookup returns CDR1 SNHLY and CDR2 FYNNEI. The CDR3 DNA sequence: TGTGCCAGCGGAGACAGGGCCCTAGGTCAGCCCCAGCATTTT. It yields the protein CASGDRALGQPQHF.

This sequence joins TRBV6-5 and TRBJ2-7; 8 nucleotides agree with TRBD1. V shed 2 bases and J 4 bases; nucleotides not matched to a gene: 7. In germline, CDR1 is MNHEY, CDR2 SVGAGI. The CDR3 has 15 residues. In DNA form, the CDR3 reads TGTGCCAGCAGTTACGGTGCAGGGGGCGTATACGAGCAGTACTTC. It is translated as CASSYGAGGVYEQYF.

The genes are TRBV7-9 and TRBJ2-2; 11 bases are shared with TRBD1. This CDR3 contains 18 residues. Trimming removed 5 bases from V and 5 bases from J; junction bases left unmatched: 13. In germline, CDR1 is SEHNR, CDR2 FQNEAQ (reference sequence). The CDR3 sequence: CASSQQVPGTGGTGELFF. As DNA, the CDR3 is TGTGCCAGCAGCCAACAGGTTCCCGGGACAGGGGGAACCGGGGAGCTGTTTTTT.

J is TRBJ1-5 and V is TRBV9; D remains ambiguous. Germline V gene lookup returns CDR1 SGDLS and CDR2 YYNGEE. V lost 3 bases and J 1 base, leaving 8 bases between the germline ends. The CDR3 has 14 amino acids. The CDR3 here is CASSAMDSNQPQHF. The CDR3 nucleotides are TGTGCCAGCAGCGCAATGGACAGCAATCAGCCCCAGCATTTT.

This clone occurred once. This sequence joins TRBV24-1 and TRBJ2-5, with TRBD1 identical over 9 bases. This CDR3 is 16 amino acids long. J lost 4 bases, V lost 4 bases, and 9 bases had no gene match. CDR1 KGHDR and CDR2 SFDVKD come from the germline V gene. CDR3 nucleotides: TGTGCCACCAGTGAGCCGGGACAGGGTCTCGGAGAGACCCAGTACTTC. Translated: CATSEPGQGLGETQYF.

The chain recombines TRBV15 with TRBJ2-7; either TRBD1 or TRBD2 may fit D (5 bases each). The CDR3 spans 13 residues. The V end lost 1 base, the J end lost 3 bases, and 7 bases lay between the germline ends. Germline V lookup: CDR1 LNHNV, CDR2 YYDKDF (reference sequence). The CDR3 DNA reads as TGTGCCACCAGCAGAGGGGACGGCTACGAGCAGTACTTC. The encoded protein is CATSRGDGYEQYF. Supplemented by reference TRBV15 and TRBJ2-7, the full variable domain reads DAMVIQNPRYQVTQFGKPVTLSCSQTLNHNVMYWYQQKSSQAPKLLFHYYDKDFNNEADTPDNFQSRRPNTSFCFLDIRSPGLGDTAMYLCATSRGDGYEQYFGPGTRLTVT.

The chain uses TRBV7-9 and TRBJ1-3; unclear D gene. The V and J ends lost 1 base and 7 bases respectively, with 5 bases between them. The CDR3 runs 12 residues. Germline loops: CDR1 SEHNR, CDR2 FQNEAQ (reference sequence). As DNA, the CDR3 is TGTGCCAGCAGCTTAGGCCCCAACACCATATATTTT. Translating it yields CASSLGPNTIYF.

This rearrangement joins TRBV12-3 or TRBV12-4 to TRBJ1-2; D is ambiguous. The CDR3 runs 12 residues. V was clipped by 3 bases and J by 7 bases, with 9 bases between them. The CDR3 is CASSFSPAGYTF. The CDR3 DNA reads TGTGCCAGCAGTTTTTCTCCGGCTGGCTACACCTTC.

DNA of the CDR3: TGTGCCAGCAGCCACCCCCTAGGGCAGGGGAACCACGAGCAGTACTTC. Protein: CASSHPLGQGNHEQYF. The chain is built from TRBV4-2 and TRBJ2-7; D possibly corresponds to TRBD1 (6 bases). Germline CDR1 reads LGHNA; CDR2 reads YNFKEQ. Trimming took 3 bases from V and 5 from J, leaving 20 bases between them. There are 16 residues in the CDR3.

The chain joins TRBV6-5 to TRBJ1-6; D might be TRBD1 (5 bases). The germline gives CDR1 MNHEY, CDR2 SVGAGI. CDR3 length: 14 residues. Trimming stripped 4 bases from V and 7 bases from J, with 11 bases between. The CDR3 DNA reads as TGTGCCAGCAGTTTGGGTCAGGGAAATTCACCCCTCCACTTT. This encodes CASSLGQGNSPLHF.